These 18 T cell receptor beta chains came from one sample sequenced in a study of blood T cells in healthy people across ages. Alongside a J-beta primer mix, a sample-barcoded 5' primer served in a second PCR lasting roughly 7 to 12 cycles. In TCRdb, the 5' RACE reads were re-called with MiXCR into one record per CDR3 protein. The sample includes roughly 900,000 distinct CDR3 sequences, roughly 48% of them seen just once. The sequenced material came from blood. These receptors came from a man aged 25 to 45 in good health.

Only a few counts were recorded for this clonotype. The rearrangement uses TRBV14 and TRBJ2-3; D may match TRBD1 or TRBD2 (5 bases each). CDR1 is SGHDN and CDR2 is FVKESK in the germline V gene. The CDR3 length is 15 residues. V lost 4 bases, J lost 2 bases, and 13 bases lay in between. As DNA, the CDR3 is TGTGCCAGCAGCCCAAACGGGACCTACACAGATACGCAGTATTTT. As protein: CASSPNGTYTDTQYF.

A remark on this clonotype: A much larger clone lies a single base off, so this may be a read error. The genes are TRBV6-1 and TRBJ2-3, with 10 positions matching TRBD2. The CDR3 has 15 amino acids. The V gene's germline CDR1 is MNHNS and CDR2 SASEGT. As DNA, the CDR3 is TGTGCCAGCAGTGAAGAGCGGGGGGGGACAGCTACGCAGTATTTT. Residues: CASSEERGGTATQYF.

This clonotype was seen more than once but under ten times. The V gene is TRBV7-9, the J gene TRBJ2-4; TRBD2 matches 13 bases. The V gene end was trimmed by 2 bases and the J gene end by 6 bases; junction bases not matched to a gene: 4. Germline V gene data show CDR1 as SEHNR and CDR2 as FQNEAQ (reference sequence). CDR3 size: 16 residues. CDR3 region: CASSLRTSGGGNIQYF. CDR3 DNA: TGTGCCAGCAGCTTAAGGACTAGCGGGGGTGGAAACATTCAGTACTTC.

The chain combines TRBV6-5 with TRBJ2-2; D not resolved. With 10 bases removed from V and 1 base from J, the gap between germline ends came to 4 bases. The CDR3 runs to 11 residues. The germline V gene has CDR1 MNHEY and CDR2 SVGAGI. CDR3 loop: CAIGNTGELFF. The DNA of the CDR3 is TGTGCCATTGGGAACACCGGGGAGCTGTTTTTT.

This clonotype was counted only a few times. A much larger clone sits a single nucleotide away, making a read error possible. In nucleotides, the CDR3 is TGTGCCAGCGGGGAAACAGGGAGTCCTGGCTATGGCTACACCTTC. This encodes CASGETGSPGYGYTF. V usage is TRBV27 and J usage is TRBJ1-2; TRBD1 might be the D (6 bases). Germline CDR1 and CDR2: MNHEY and SMNVEV (reference sequence). Trimming removed 8 bases from V and 4 bases from J, with 20 bases in between. The CDR3 totals 15 residues.

This clonotype turned up a few times. The CDR3 sequence is CASSRGGTENTEAFF. The CDR3 DNA is TGTGCCAGCAGCAGGGGAGGGACGGAGAACACTGAAGCTTTCTTT. The chain recombines TRBV3-1 with TRBJ1-1; TRBD1 is a possible D gene (5 bases). V lost 5 bases and J 1 base, leaving 14 bases between the germline ends. The CDR3 is 15 amino acids. The germline V gene encodes CDR1 LGHDT and CDR2 YNNKEL (reference sequence).

This clonotype occurred once. The rearrangement links TRBV15 to TRBJ2-5; 14 nucleotides line up with TRBD2. CDR1 is LNHNV and CDR2 is YYDKDF in the germline V gene (reference sequence). V shed 5 bases and J 11 bases; nucleotides not matched to a gene: 16. This CDR3 has 17 residues. CDR3 protein: CATSVHSGTSGRGEQYF. The CDR3 nucleotides are TGTGCCACCAGCGTGCACTCCGGGACTAGCGGGAGAGGGGAGCAGTACTTC.

This clonotype came up a few times. The chain links TRBV7-3 to TRBJ1-6, with D possibly being TRBD1 (5 bases). V gave up 4 bases and J gave up 0 bases, with 7 bases separating them. The CDR3 has 15 amino acids. Germline V gene data show CDR1 as SGHTA and CDR2 as FQGTGA. The CDR3 bases are TGTGCCAGCAGCTGGGACGACTCCTATAATTCACCCCTCCACTTT. Translated, it gives CASSWDDSYNSPLHF.

The V call is TRBV6-5, the J call TRBJ2-7, with TRBD1 matching over 9 bases. The CDR3 has 15 residues. In germline, CDR1 is MNHEY, CDR2 SVGAGI. Unmatched junction bases numbered 5, after V lost 5 bases and J lost 0 bases. Here the CDR3 DNA reads TGTGCCAGCAGTAGCCTGGGACAGGGCTCCTACGAGCAGTACTTC. Encoded protein: CASSSLGQGSYEQYF.

V is TRBV4-2 and J is TRBJ2-3; weak D call: TRBD1 (5 bases). Germline CDR1 is LGHNA and CDR2 is YNFKEQ. The CDR3 extends over 16 amino acids. Trimming stripped 4 bases from V and 6 bases from J, with 20 bases between. The DNA for the CDR3 is TGTGCCAGCAGCCCCTCCGCGACCGGGTCAGGGGATACGCAGTATTTT. Translated, it gives CASSPSATGSGDTQYF.

The chain is built from TRBV27 and TRBJ1-1; 10 bases fit TRBD1. The CDR3 consists of 15 residues. The J segment lost 3 bases and the V segment lost 5 bases, leaving 6 bases of the junction unmatched. The germline CDR1 and CDR2 sequences are MNHEY and SMNVEV (reference sequence). CDR3 DNA sequence: TGTGCCAGCAGTGAGACAGGGGGCTTTGACACTGAAGCTTTCTTT. Protein: CASSETGGFDTEAFF.

The chain has TRBV7-9 and TRBJ1-1, with D possibly being TRBD1 (6 bases). The CDR3 covers 15 residues. Germline CDR1 reads SEHNR; CDR2 reads FQNEAQ (reference sequence). V was pared by 5 bases and J by 3 bases, with 16 bases between. CDR3 in DNA: TGTGCCAGCAGCCCCCAAGGGGGGACTCACACTGAAGCTTTCTTT. Translating it yields CASSPQGGTHTEAFF.

This clonotype has more than one count but fewer than ten. CDR3 loop: CAISDQPGQGRNEQFF. The CDR3 region has the DNA TGTGCCATCAGTGATCAACCGGGACAGGGGCGAAATGAGCAGTTCTTC. The genes are TRBV10-3 and TRBJ2-1; TRBD1 agrees at 10 bases. This CDR3 region has 16 residues. Germline V gene lookup returns CDR1 ENHRY and CDR2 SYGVKD. After removal of 3 bases from V and 7 bases from J, the junction contained 9 bases not matched to a gene.

This clonotype has more than one count but fewer than ten. The chain joins TRBV7-9 to TRBJ2-7, with 7 nucleotides matching TRBD1. The junction had 6 bases not matched to a gene; V was cut back by 5 bases and J by 2 bases. The CDR3 is 14 residues long. Germline V gene lookup returns CDR1 SEHNR and CDR2 FQNEAQ (reference sequence). This chain's CDR3 is CASSIETGAYEQYF. As DNA, the CDR3 is TGTGCCAGCAGCATCGAAACAGGGGCCTACGAGCAGTACTTC.

This clonotype was counted between two and nine times. The chain recombines TRBV20-1 with TRBJ1-5; D is uncertain. The CDR3 sequence is 13 residues long. V dropped 2 bases and J dropped 3 bases, with 8 bases sitting between them. CDR1 is DFQATT, CDR2 SNEGSKA, per germline (reference sequence). The CDR3 sequence is CSARLGSNQPQHF. The CDR3, as DNA: TGCAGTGCTAGACTTGGGTCCAATCAGCCCCAGCATTTT.

V usage is TRBV6-2 or TRBV6-3 and J usage is TRBJ1-2; a possible D gene is TRBD1 (5 bases). The CDR3 has 13 residues. Per the germline V gene, CDR1 is MNHEY and CDR2 is SVGEGT. V was shortened by 8 bases and J by 8 bases, with 18 bases between the two germline ends. The CDR3 region has the DNA TGTGCCAGCGGTGATGGGACCTCGGGAGGCTACACCTTC. This sequence encodes CASGDGTSGGYTF.

The chain carries TRBV3-1 and TRBJ2-5; D uncertain. CDR3 size: 11 residues. Germline CDR1 LGHDT, CDR2 YNNKEL (reference sequence). Trimming took off 5 bases at V and 11 bases at J, with 12 bases between the two ends. CDR3 sequence (DNA): TGTGCCAGCAGCTACCTCAATGAGCAGTACTTC. Its translation: CASSYLNEQYF.

This clonotype was seen a few times. V is TRBV20-1 and J is TRBJ2-1; 14 bases align to TRBD2. CDR1 DFQATT and CDR2 SNEGSKA come from the germline V gene (reference sequence). Unmatched junction bases numbered 10, after V lost 4 bases and J lost 5 bases. CDR3 size: 17 residues. The CDR3 coding sequence is TGCAGTGCTAATCCGACTAGCGGGGGGGCCCCCCACAATGAGCAGTTCTTC. This encodes CSANPTSGGAPHNEQFF.